Shown below are 29 T cell receptor beta chains from a single sample sequenced in a study of identical twins (TCRdb year 2016). The library was produced with 5' RACE. Sequencing relied on an Illumina HiSeq 2000. TCRdb cleaned the public reads at Q25 with fastp, built clones with MiXCR and kept in-frame beta chains. Rows with one shared CDR3 protein collapse into an entry with the most common genes and DNA. In this sample the table shows some 760,000 distinct CDR3 sequences, 15% to 20% of which occur a single time. Of the sample, about 12% is held by the ten largest clones. Another study also made use of these data, one on T cells expressing NK-cell markers.

The sequencing input was PBMCs. The receptor set was obtained from a woman aged 18-35 years in good health.

The chain has TRBV5-1 and TRBJ2-7; 9 bases are shared with TRBD1. The CDR3 runs to 15 residues. Germline V gives CDR1 SGHRS, CDR2 YFSETQ. J was trimmed by 5 bases and V by 0 bases; bases with no gene match: 6. CDR3: CASSLGPRQGDEQYF. In DNA, the CDR3 is TGCGCCAGCAGCTTGGGTCCGAGACAGGGGGACGAGCAGTACTTC.

The chain links TRBV12-3 or TRBV12-4 to TRBJ1-1; D gene unclear. This CDR3 region has 14 residues. Trimming cost V 7 bases and J 0 bases, with 12 bases left between them. CDR3 sequence: CASNLPWMNTEAFF. The CDR3 bases are TGTGCCAGCAATCTACCATGGATGAACACTGAAGCTTTCTTT.

The chain uses TRBV6-1 and TRBJ1-1; 8 nucleotides agree with TRBD1. Per germline, CDR1 MNHNS and CDR2 SASEGT. The CDR3 is made up of 13 amino acids. After removal of 6 bases from V and 5 bases from J, the junction contained 5 bases not matched to a gene. CDR3 sequence (DNA): TGTGCCAGCAGGCGGACAGGGAGGACTGAAGCTTTCTTT. It encodes CASRRTGRTEAFF.

The chain employs TRBV12-3 or TRBV12-4 and TRBJ1-1; D is possibly TRBD1 (5 bases). The CDR3 is 12 residues long. The V and J ends lost 5 bases and 10 bases respectively, with 14 bases between them. CDR3 residues: CASSPTVGGAFF. The CDR3 DNA reads TGTGCCAGCAGTCCGACAGTCGGGGGAGCTTTCTTT.

This clonotype was seen a few times. The rearrangement joins TRBV11-2 to TRBJ2-5, with 10 bases fitting TRBD1. The CDR3 sequence is 17 residues long. Germline V gene data show CDR1 as SGHAT and CDR2 as FQNNGV. J lost 6 bases, V lost 5 bases, and 15 bases had no gene match. CDR3 region: CASSILKGQGIVKTQYF. The CDR3 bases are TGTGCCAGCAGCATACTTAAGGGACAGGGGATTGTAAAGACCCAGTACTTC.

The chain uses TRBV7-2 and TRBJ2-6; D is unresolved. Trimming cost V 8 bases and J 0 bases, with 5 bases left between them. Germline CDR1 is SGHTA and CDR2 is FQGNSA. The CDR3 contains 13 residues. The CDR3 DNA is TGTGCCAGCCAGAGCTCTGGGGCCAACGTCCTGACTTTC. This sequence encodes CASQSSGANVLTF.

This clonotype appeared a few times. The chain uses TRBV5-1 and TRBJ2-3, with D perhaps matching TRBD2 (6 bases). Germline CDR1 SGHRS, CDR2 YFSETQ. The V end lost 2 bases, the J end lost 4 bases, and 11 bases lay between the germline ends. The CDR3 is 14 residues long. CDR3 in amino acids: CASSFSGSPDTQYF. DNA of the CDR3: TGCGCCAGCAGCTTCTCCGGGAGCCCAGATACGCAGTATTTT.

This clonotype was observed a few times. The chain couples TRBV28 to TRBJ2-7, with D maybe TRBD1 (5 bases). CDR1 is MDHEN and CDR2 is SYDVKM in the germline V gene. The V gene lost 3 bases and the J gene lost 5 bases, with 14 bases spanning the gap. The CDR3 spans 14 residues. Written as DNA, the CDR3 is TGTGCCAGCAGTTTGGGGCAGTTTATCCACGAGCAGTACTTC. It translates to CASSLGQFIHEQYF.

This chain uses TRBV20-1 with TRBJ2-1; 8 positions agree with TRBD2. CDR1 is DFQATT and CDR2 is SNEGSKA in the germline V gene (reference sequence). V lost 0 bases, J lost 2 bases, and 6 bases stayed unmatched. The CDR3 length is 16 residues. CDR3 protein: CSAREGLAGTYNEQFF. The CDR3 DNA follows: TGCAGTGCTAGAGAGGGTTTAGCGGGGACCTACAATGAGCAGTTCTTC.

This sequence joins TRBV20-1 and TRBJ2-1; D unclear. The germline CDR1 and CDR2 sequences are DFQATT and SNEGSKA (reference sequence). The CDR3 spans 11 residues. Trimming cost V 2 bases and J 9 bases, with 8 bases left between them. The CDR3 sequence: CSARLSVEQFF. CDR3 coding DNA: TGCAGTGCTAGATTAAGTGTTGAGCAGTTCTTC.

For the CDR3, the DNA is TGCAGCGTTGGGCAGGGGGCGACTAATGAAAAACTGTTTTTT. Translating it yields CSVGQGATNEKLFF. The chain has TRBV29-1 and TRBJ1-4; 8 nucleotides match TRBD1. V lost 4 bases, J lost 2 bases, and 3 bases stayed unmatched. The CDR3 has 14 amino acids. CDR1 is SQVTM, CDR2 ANQGSEA, per germline.

CDR3 DNA sequence: TGTGCCAGCAGTTACCGCATCAACGAGCAGTACTTC. It yields the protein CASSYRINEQYF. The chain joins TRBV6-6 to TRBJ2-7; D unresolved. The V gene's germline CDR1 is MNHNY and CDR2 SVGAGI (reference sequence). The CDR3 is made up of 12 amino acids. Trimming took off 2 bases at V and 5 bases at J, with 7 bases between the two ends.

The sample holds one count of this clonotype. The chain recombines TRBV29-1 with TRBJ2-7; TRBD2 is a possible D gene (5 bases). This CDR3 has 12 amino acids. V shed 4 bases and J shed 6 bases, with 13 bases lying between them. Germline V lookup: CDR1 SQVTM, CDR2 ANQGSEA. The CDR3 protein is CSVARVDSEQYF. In nucleotides, the CDR3 is TGCAGCGTTGCGAGGGTCGACTCCGAGCAGTACTTC.

Only a few counts were recorded for this clonotype. V and J are TRBV29-1 and TRBJ2-5; 7 nucleotides agree with TRBD2. The CDR3 is made up of 13 amino acids. The germline CDR1 and CDR2 sequences are SQVTM and ANQGSEA. J lost 4 bases, V lost 3 bases, and 5 bases had no gene match. CDR3 loop: CSVDKGEGETQYF. For the CDR3, the DNA is TGCAGCGTTGACAAAGGGGAGGGAGAGACCCAGTACTTC.

This rearrangement joins TRBV5-5 to TRBJ1-2, with D uncertain. Germline-derived CDR1 and CDR2 are SGHKS and YYEKEE (reference sequence). This CDR3 is 13 amino acids long. Trimming left V 0 bases short and J 4 bases short, with 7 bases between. CDR3 protein: CASSLEQIYGYTF. For the CDR3, the DNA is TGTGCCAGCAGCTTGGAGCAGATCTATGGCTACACCTTC. Complete variable domain (other parts from reference TRBV5-5 and TRBJ1-2): DAGVTQSPTHLIKTRGQQVTLRCSPISGHKSVSWYQQVLGQGPQFIFQYYEKEERGRGNFPDRFSARQFPNYSSELNVNALLLGDSALYLCASSLEQIYGYTFGSGTRLTVV.

Of note for this clonotype: The junction shows a germline mismatch at one end, possibly a read error. This rearrangement joins TRBV7-7 to TRBJ2-7, with D possibly being TRBD2 (5 bases). This CDR3 comprises 13 residues. CDR1 is SSHAT, CDR2 FNYEAQ, per germline (reference sequence). In nucleotides, the CDR3 is TGTGCTAGCAGCTTAGCTGGGTCGGGGGAGCAGTACTTC. Its translation: CASSLAGSGEQYF.

This chain joins TRBV20-1 and TRBJ2-6, with 10 bases that match TRBD2. The CDR3 extends over 17 amino acids. V was pared by 3 bases and J by 0 bases, with 5 bases of the junction left unmatched. The germline V gene encodes CDR1 DFQATT and CDR2 SNEGSKA (reference sequence). CDR3 amino acids: CSARASGSNSGANVLTF. In nucleotides, the CDR3 is TGCAGTGCTAGGGCTAGCGGGAGTAACTCTGGGGCCAACGTCCTGACTTTC.

The chain combines TRBV9 with TRBJ2-7, with 8 positions matching TRBD1. Per germline, CDR1 SGDLS and CDR2 YYNGEE. CDR3 length: 14 residues. V gave up 1 base and J gave up 0 bases; unmatched junction bases: 0. CDR3 coding DNA: TGTGCCAGCAGCGTAACAGGGGGCTCCTACGAGCAGTACTTC. This encodes CASSVTGGSYEQYF.

V is TRBV5-1 and J is TRBJ2-2, with D perhaps matching TRBD2 (6 bases). The length of the CDR3 is 14 residues. Germline assignment: CDR1 SGHRS and CDR2 YFSETQ. With 1 base removed from V and 6 bases from J, the gap between germline ends came to 10 bases. The CDR3 sequence is CASSLPGGAGELFF. DNA for the CDR3: TGCGCCAGCAGCTTGCCAGGAGGGGCCGGGGAGCTGTTTTTT.

The chain carries TRBV10-3 and TRBJ2-7; D call uncertain. V lost 3 bases, J lost 3 bases, and 6 bases lay in between. The CDR3 runs to 12 residues. The V gene's germline CDR1 is ENHRY and CDR2 SYGVKD. As DNA, the CDR3 is TGTGCCATCAGTGACAGGATCTACGAGCAGTACTTC. It yields the protein CAISDRIYEQYF.

This clonotype was recorded many times. This sequence joins TRBV6-1 and TRBJ2-7; the D is unclear. Germline CDR1 is MNHNS and CDR2 is SASEGT. Trimming took 6 bases from V and 3 from J, leaving 18 bases between them. The CDR3 totals 15 residues. The CDR3 DNA follows: TGTGCCAGCAGCCGTGACTCCGGCCCCTACTACGAGCAGTACTTC. Amino acids: CASSRDSGPYYEQYF.

The chain joins TRBV12-5 to TRBJ1-2, with D possibly matching TRBD1 (5 bases). The germline V gene encodes CDR1 LGHNT and CDR2 FRNRAP. This CDR3 comprises 15 residues. Trimming shortened V by 3 bases and J by 2 bases, and 13 bases separated the two germline ends. Written as DNA, the CDR3 is TGTGCTAGTGGTTTCCTCCAGGGTACCAACTATGGCTACACCTTC. It yields the protein CASGFLQGTNYGYTF.

A few counts support this clonotype. This rearrangement joins TRBV5-1 to TRBJ2-7; D is undetermined. Trimming cost V 2 bases and J 4 bases, with 13 bases left between them. The CDR3 has 14 amino acids. Germline CDR1 and CDR2: SGHRS and YFSETQ. As DNA, the CDR3 is TGCGCCAGCAGCTTCGCCAGAGTCCTGTACGAGCAGTACTTC. Its translation: CASSFARVLYEQYF.

This clonotype has only a few counts. The rearrangement links TRBV20-1 to TRBJ2-7; TRBD2 aligns across 8 bases. There are 14 residues in the CDR3. J gave up 5 bases and V 5 bases, and 11 bases lay outside the gene matches. CDR1 DFQATT and CDR2 SNEGSKA come from the germline V gene (reference sequence). CDR3 bases: TGCAGTGCTTTAACGGGGGGGATGGAGGACGAGCAGTACTTC. Translation gives CSALTGGMEDEQYF.

This clonotype has only a few counts. The V call is TRBV7-3, the J call TRBJ2-5; D perhaps matches TRBD2 (5 bases). Germline V gene data show CDR1 as SGHTA and CDR2 as FQGTGA. This CDR3 has 14 amino acids. The germline V and J ends were trimmed by 5 bases and 1 base, with 11 bases remaining between them. The CDR3 here is CASSRGSGQETQYF. CDR3 DNA: TGTGCCAGCAGCCGCGGAAGCGGCCAAGAGACCCAGTACTTC.

This clonotype was counted a few times. The chain has TRBV21-1 and TRBJ2-3; whether TRBD2, the table's D call, matches the DNA was not checked. TRBV21-1 is labeled a pseudogene. The CDR3 length is 15 residues. CDR3 sequence (DNA): TGTGCCAGCACTAAACTAGCGCGGGAGGCAGATACGCAGTATTTT. It codes for CASTKLAREADTQYF.

This sequence joins TRBV12-3 or TRBV12-4 and TRBJ2-5, with D tentatively TRBD1 or TRBD2 (5 bases each). Trimming cost V 3 bases and J 2 bases, with 16 bases left between them. CDR3 length equals 16 residues. CDR3: CASSFRYRGVQETQYF. The CDR3 DNA follows: TGTGCCAGCAGTTTTAGGTATCGGGGCGTACAAGAGACCCAGTACTTC.

The J gene is TRBJ2-5, the V gene TRBV9; D ambiguous. This CDR3 is 15 amino acids long. Germline loops: CDR1 SGDLS, CDR2 YYNGEE. Trimming left V 0 bases short and J 3 bases short, with 12 bases between. The CDR3 sequence: CASSVGHGNKETQYF. DNA of the CDR3: TGTGCCAGCAGCGTAGGCCACGGTAATAAAGAGACCCAGTACTTC.

The chain joins TRBV20-1 to TRBJ1-5, with D unclear. The V end lost 0 bases, the J end lost 1 base, and 10 bases lay between the germline ends. The germline V gene encodes CDR1 DFQATT and CDR2 SNEGSKA (reference sequence). The CDR3 length is 15 residues. CDR3 bases: TGCAGTGCTAGAGATGGTACCTTAAGCAATCAGCCCCAGCATTTT. Protein product: CSARDGTLSNQPQHF.